This T cell receptor (beta chain) was profiled in a study of blood T cell repertoires in COVID-19. CDR1 and CDR2 (germline): SGHDT, YYEEEE. V was pared by 4 bases and J by 2 bases, with 6 bases of the junction left unmatched. The CDR3 spans 16 residues. Method: immunoSEQ multiplex PCR; TCRdb's copy keeps in-frame clones and lacks some. The data contain under 200,000 clones, around 80% of them singletons. This clonotype originated in a man over 45 who had recovered from COVID-19. What was sequenced was PBMCs or T cells enriched from blood (not recorded which). The gene calls are TRBV5-6 and TRBJ2-1, with TRBD2 identical over 10 bases. DNA for the CDR3: TGTGCCAGCAGCCCAACTAGCGGGGCGACCTACAATGAGCAGTTCTTC. This sequence encodes CASSPTSGATYNEQFF.